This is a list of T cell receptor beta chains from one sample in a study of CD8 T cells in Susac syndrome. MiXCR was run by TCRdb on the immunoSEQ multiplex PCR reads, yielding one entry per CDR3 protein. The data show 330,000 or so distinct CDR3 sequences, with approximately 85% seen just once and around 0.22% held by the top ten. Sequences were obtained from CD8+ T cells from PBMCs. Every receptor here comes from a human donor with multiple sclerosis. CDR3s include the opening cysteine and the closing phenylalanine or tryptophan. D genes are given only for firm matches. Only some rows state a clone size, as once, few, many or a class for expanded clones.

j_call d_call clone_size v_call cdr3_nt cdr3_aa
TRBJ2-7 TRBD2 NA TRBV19 TGTGCCAGTAGTATAGATCTAGCGGGAGGGCGCGAGCAGTACTTC CASSIDLAGGREQYF
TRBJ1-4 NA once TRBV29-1 TGCAGCGTCTTGGATCTGATGGAAAAACTGTTTTTT CSVLDLMEKLFF
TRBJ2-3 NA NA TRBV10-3 TGTGCCATCAGTGACCCCCCTAGCGAGAGCACAGATACGCAGTATTTT CAISDPPSESTDTQYF
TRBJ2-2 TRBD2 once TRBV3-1 TGTGCCAGCAGCCAAGCCTCCTCCGGACTAGCGACATACACCGGGGAGCTGTTTTTT CASSQASSGLATYTGELFF
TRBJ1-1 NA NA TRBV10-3 TGTGCCATCAGTGGAAACTTCATGAACACTGAAGCTTTCTTT CAISGNFMNTEAFF
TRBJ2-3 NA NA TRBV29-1 TGCAGCGTTGAAGATCTTTTGGAAGTAGATACGCAGTATTTT CSVEDLLEVDTQYF
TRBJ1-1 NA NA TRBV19 TGTGCCAGTGACTCCGGCATCATGAACACTGAAGCTTTCTTT CASDSGIMNTEAFF
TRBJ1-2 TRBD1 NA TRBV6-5 TGTGCCAGCAATACGGGACAGGGGGGCGGTGGCTACACCTTC CASNTGQGGGGYTF
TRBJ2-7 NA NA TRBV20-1 TGCAGTGCACCCCCGGACACAAGCTACGAGCAGTACTTC CSAPPDTSYEQYF
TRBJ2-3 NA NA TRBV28 TGTGCCAGCAGTTTATGGCTATTAACCACAGATACGCAGTATTTT CASSLWLLTTDTQYF
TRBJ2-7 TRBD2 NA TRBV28 TGTGCCAGCAGTTTGTTGACTAGCGGGACTTACGAGCAGTACTTC CASSLLTSGTYEQYF
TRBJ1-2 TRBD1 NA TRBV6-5 TGTGCCAGCAGTTCGACAGGGGTCAGTGGCTACACCTTC CASSSTGVSGYTF
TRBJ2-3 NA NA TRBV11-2 TGTGCCAGCAGCTTAGGAGGGCCCACAGATACGCAGTATTTT CASSLGGPTDTQYF